What follows are 25 T cell receptor beta chains derived from one specimen sequenced in a study of spatial heterogeneity in lung cancer. Time point defined: blood at routine non-recurrence follow-up after resection. Without sorting, whole RNA was sequenced from tumor, nontumor lung or frozen PBMC. TCRdb analysed the 5' RACE reads with MiXCR anew, one entry per CDR3 protein. The sample records around 110,000 distinct CDR3 sequences, 10% to 15% being singletons. Sequences were derived from PBMCs, sampled at follow-up. These receptor sequences come from a male donor with early-stage non-small cell lung cancer.

The genes are TRBV5-8 and TRBJ2-7, with D perhaps TRBD1 or TRBD2 (5 bases each). V lost 0 bases and J lost 6, with 10 bases in between. The CDR3 totals 13 residues. Germline CDR1 is SGHTS and CDR2 is YDEGEE. CDR3 DNA sequence: TGTGCCAGCAGCTTGGACGGGGCCGGCGAGCAGTACTTC. Protein: CASSLDGAGEQYF.

This clonotype was detected only a few times. V is TRBV6-6 and J is TRBJ1-2; D remains unclear. V lost 5 bases to trimming and J lost 4 bases, with 14 bases between them. CDR1 MNHNY and CDR2 SVGAGI come from the germline V gene (reference sequence). The CDR3 totals 14 residues. CDR3: CASSEHEAIYGYTF. The CDR3 nucleotides read TGTGCCAGCAGTGAACATGAAGCCATCTATGGCTACACCTTC.

The V call is TRBV4-3, the J call TRBJ1-3; D unresolved. The CDR3 totals 14 residues. V was trimmed by 0 bases and J by 5 bases, leaving 8 bases between them. The germline CDR1 and CDR2 sequences are LGHNA and YSLEER. CDR3 sequence reads: CASSQEGGRNTIYF. CDR3 in DNA: TGCGCCAGCAGCCAAGAGGGCGGGAGAAACACCATATATTTT.

This chain joins TRBV19 and TRBJ2-7, with D hard to call. The V end was cut by 6 bases, the J end by 2 bases, with 20 bases between. In germline, CDR1 is LNHDA, CDR2 SQIVND (reference sequence). The CDR3 is 16 amino acids. The CDR3 DNA reads TGTGCCAGTAGCACACCGCGGCAGGTTTTTGCCTACGAGCAGTACTTC. Protein product: CASSTPRQVFAYEQYF.

At least ten counts were recorded for this clonotype. This chain uses TRBV19 with TRBJ1-1; TRBD1 matches at 9 bases. With 5 bases clipped from V and 10 bases from J, the junction kept 17 bases outside the gene matches. Germline assignment: CDR1 LNHDA and CDR2 SQIVND (reference sequence). There are 16 residues in the CDR3. The CDR3 region has the DNA TGTGCCAGTAGTGCGGATTCGGGACAGGGACAAGGTGGAGCTTTCTTT. Translated: CASSADSGQGQGGAFF.

This clonotype was seen a few times. The CDR3 sequence is CASSGGQGPDTGELFF. The CDR3 DNA is TGTGCCAGCAGCGGAGGACAGGGTCCCGACACCGGGGAGCTGTTTTTT. The rearrangement links TRBV9 to TRBJ2-2, with 8 nucleotides matching TRBD1. V shed 3 bases and J 3 bases; nucleotides not matched to a gene: 7. Germline-derived CDR1 and CDR2 are SGDLS and YYNGEE. The CDR3 contains 16 residues.

This clonotype has more than one count but fewer than ten. The V and J genes are TRBV2 and TRBJ2-5; the match to TRBD2 covers 11 bases. The junction had 11 bases not matched to a gene; V was cut back by 6 bases and J by 5 bases. The CDR3 covers 16 residues. CDR1 is SNHLY, CDR2 FYNNEI, per germline. The CDR3 nucleotides read TGTGCCAGCAGCTCAGGGGTAGCGGGGGGGCCGGAGACCCAGTACTTC. Protein product: CASSSGVAGGPETQYF.

The CDR3 DNA follows: TGTGCCAGCAGTGACGATTGGGGTGGGGCCGGGGAGCTGTTTTTT. It specifies CASSDDWGGAGELFF. The chain couples TRBV2 to TRBJ2-2; D remains ambiguous. Trimming pared 3 bases from V and 6 bases from J, leaving 14 bases between. The CDR3 has 15 residues. The germline CDR1 and CDR2 sequences are SNHLY and FYNNEI.

The chain combines TRBV27 with TRBJ1-6; 9 bases agree with TRBD1. V was pared by 2 bases and J by 7 bases, with 3 bases of the junction left unmatched. The CDR3 length is 15 residues. Germline V gene data show CDR1 as MNHEY and CDR2 as SMNVEV (reference sequence). The CDR3 DNA reads TGTGCCAGCAGTTTACAGACAGGGGGAAATTCACCCCTCCACTTT. Translation: CASSLQTGGNSPLHF.

This clonotype was seen a handful of times. The V call is TRBV20-1, the J call TRBJ1-4, with TRBD1 as a possible D gene (5 bases). V lost 3 bases to trimming and J lost 8 bases, with 10 bases between them. Germline values: CDR1 DFQATT, CDR2 SNEGSKA (reference sequence). The CDR3 totals 12 residues. The CDR3 here is CSASQGREKLFF. As DNA, the CDR3 is TGCAGTGCTAGCCAGGGAAGAGAAAAACTGTTTTTT.

The chain uses TRBV7-2 and TRBJ2-3; D is undetermined. V was shortened by 2 bases and J by 6 bases, with 9 bases between the two germline ends. The CDR3 totals 13 residues. Germline V gives CDR1 SGHTA, CDR2 FQGNSA. The CDR3 region is CASSLNAADTQYF. The CDR3 DNA reads TGTGCCAGCAGCTTAAATGCGGCGGATACGCAGTATTTT.

The table lists this clonotype with many counts. The V and J genes are TRBV5-1 and TRBJ2-1; 10 positions match TRBD2. Germline CDR1 SGHRS, CDR2 YFSETQ. The V and J ends lost 2 bases and 7 bases, in that order; junction bases with no gene match: 3. The CDR3 spans 14 residues. The CDR3, as DNA: TGCGCCAGCAGCTTCGGGACTAGCGAAAATGAGCAGTTCTTC. It yields the protein CASSFGTSENEQFF. Full variable domain (missing parts from reference TRBV5-1 and TRBJ2-1): KAGVTQTPRYLIKTRGQQVTLSCSPISGHRSVSWYQQTPGQGLQFLFEYFSETQRNKGNFPGRFSGRQFSNSRSEMNVSTLELGDSALYLCASSFGTSENEQFFGPGTRLTVL.

The genes are TRBV29-1 and TRBJ1-1; tentative D call: TRBD1 (6 bases). In germline, CDR1 is SQVTM, CDR2 ANQGSEA. Trimming shortened V by 4 bases and J by 1 base, and 7 bases separated the two germline ends. The CDR3 runs to 12 residues. The CDR3 protein is CSVAGANTEAFF. CDR3 nucleotides: TGCAGCGTTGCAGGGGCGAACACTGAAGCTTTCTTT.

This clonotype was seen a few times. This sequence joins TRBV5-8 and TRBJ2-2; maybe TRBD2 (5 bases). V was shortened by 4 bases and J by 3 bases, with 16 bases between the two germline ends. The CDR3 sequence is 16 residues long. Per germline, CDR1 SGHTS and CDR2 YDEGEE. Written as DNA, the CDR3 is TGTGCCAGCAGCCCCGGTTTTGCGGGTTACACCGGGGAGCTGTTTTTT. It yields the protein CASSPGFAGYTGELFF.

The chain carries TRBV6-5 and TRBJ2-1; D possibly uses TRBD1 or TRBD2 (5 bases each). The CDR3 runs to 13 residues. From germline, CDR1 is MNHEY and CDR2 SVGAGI. Trimming stripped 3 bases from V and 7 bases from J, with 10 bases between. CDR3 sequence (DNA): TGTGCCAGCAGTTATTCCAGGGAGAATGAGCAGTTCTTC. It specifies CASSYSRENEQFF.

The CDR3 DNA follows: TGCGCCAGCAGCTCCGGACAGGGCCAGGAGTCACCCCTCCACTTT. Translating it yields CASSSGQGQESPLHF. The chain combines TRBV5-1 with TRBJ1-6; TRBD1 matches at 8 bases. V shed 3 bases, J shed 10 bases, and the junction held 9 bases outside the gene matches. Germline CDR1 is SGHRS and CDR2 is YFSETQ. The CDR3 extends over 15 amino acids.

This clonotype was observed at least ten times. The chain recombines TRBV20-1 with TRBJ1-5; possibly TRBD1 for D (5 bases). Per the germline V gene, CDR1 is DFQATT and CDR2 is SNEGSKA (reference sequence). Trimming cost V 3 bases and J 2 bases, with 11 bases left between them. The CDR3 contains 14 residues. The CDR3 region is CSASVGGGNQPQHF. CDR3 coding DNA: TGCAGTGCTAGTGTCGGGGGAGGCAATCAGCCCCAGCATTTT.

The gene calls are TRBV12-3 or TRBV12-4 and TRBJ2-1; 9 nucleotides line up with TRBD2. The CDR3 contains 13 residues. With V trimmed by 11 bases and J by 7 bases, 9 bases remained unmatched. The DNA of the CDR3 is TGTGCCGGACAGAGCGGGGGGATGAATGAGCAGTTCTTC. Protein: CAGQSGGMNEQFF.

This clonotype was seen more than once but under ten times. The chain couples TRBV6-1 to TRBJ1-4; D unresolved. Germline CDR1 and CDR2: MNHNS and SASEGT. The CDR3 sequence is 15 residues long. Trimming took 2 bases from V and 5 from J, leaving 12 bases between them. CDR3 sequence (DNA): TGTGCCAGCAGTGAATACGGGCAGTTCAATGAAAAACTGTTTTTT. It yields the protein CASSEYGQFNEKLFF.

The rearrangement joins TRBV2 to TRBJ2-3, with 8 bases aligning to TRBD1. The CDR3 spans 16 residues. The V gene's germline CDR1 is SNHLY and CDR2 FYNNEI. With 2 bases clipped from V and 4 bases from J, the junction kept 8 bases outside the gene matches. CDR3: CASSEQDRVRADTQYF. The CDR3 DNA follows: TGTGCCAGCAGTGAACAGGACAGGGTACGCGCAGATACGCAGTATTTT.

The chain combines TRBV20-1 with TRBJ1-5, with D maybe TRBD1 (5 bases). CDR1 and CDR2 (germline): DFQATT, SNEGSKA (reference sequence). V lost 3 bases to trimming and J lost 6 bases, with 15 bases between them. CDR3 length: 14 amino acids. Here the CDR3 reads CSARRGPEGQPQHF. DNA for the CDR3: TGCAGTGCTAGGAGGGGCCCAGAGGGTCAGCCCCAGCATTTT.

This clonotype was seen a few times. This rearrangement joins TRBV7-9 to TRBJ1-1; a possible D gene is TRBD1 (6 bases). Trimming pared 1 base from V and 5 bases from J, leaving 11 bases between. CDR1 is SEHNR and CDR2 is FQNEAQ in the germline V gene (reference sequence). The CDR3 has 14 residues. CDR3 DNA: TGTGCCAGCAGCTTAGGTTGGGGGCCTACTGAAGCTTTCTTT. This codes for CASSLGWGPTEAFF.

This clonotype was seen at least ten times. The rearrangement links TRBV20-1 to TRBJ2-7, with D unresolved. This CDR3 has 12 residues. Germline V gives CDR1 DFQATT, CDR2 SNEGSKA (reference sequence). V lost 0 bases and J lost 4, with 7 bases in between. CDR3 protein: CSAREVLYEQYF. The CDR3 bases are TGCAGTGCTAGAGAAGTCCTTTACGAGCAGTACTTC.

This clonotype showed up just a few times. The chain carries TRBV3-1 and TRBJ1-5; D unclear. Trimming removed 0 bases from V and 0 bases from J, with 12 bases in between. From germline, CDR1 is LGHDT and CDR2 YNNKEL (reference sequence). This CDR3 contains 17 residues. The CDR3 region is CASSQDRVRYSNQPQHF. The CDR3 bases are TGTGCCAGCAGCCAAGACCGGGTACGTTATAGCAATCAGCCCCAGCATTTT.

This clonotype came up many times. The chain combines TRBV4-3 with TRBJ2-7; D is perhaps TRBD1 or TRBD2 (6 bases each). The ends were cut back, 4 bases at V and 4 bases at J, with 11 bases in the middle. This CDR3 is 13 amino acids long. Germline V gene sequence: CDR1 LGHNA, CDR2 YSLEER. In DNA form, the CDR3 reads TGCGCCAGCAGCCCCCAAGGGGGGTACGAGCAGTACTTC. It encodes CASSPQGGYEQYF.